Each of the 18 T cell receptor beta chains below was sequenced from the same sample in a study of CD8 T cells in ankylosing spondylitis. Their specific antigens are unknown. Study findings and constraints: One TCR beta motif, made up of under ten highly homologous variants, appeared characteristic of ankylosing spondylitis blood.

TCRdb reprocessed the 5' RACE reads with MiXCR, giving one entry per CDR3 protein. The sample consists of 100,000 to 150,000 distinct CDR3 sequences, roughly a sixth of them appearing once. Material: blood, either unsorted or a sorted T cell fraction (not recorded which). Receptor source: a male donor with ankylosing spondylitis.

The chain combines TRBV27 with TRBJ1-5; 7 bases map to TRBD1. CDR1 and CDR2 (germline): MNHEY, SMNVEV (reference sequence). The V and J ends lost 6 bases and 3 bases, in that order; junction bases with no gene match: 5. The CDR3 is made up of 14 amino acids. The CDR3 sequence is CASSRGQNNQPQHF. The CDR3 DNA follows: TGTGCCAGCAGCCGGGGACAGAACAATCAGCCCCAGCATTTT.

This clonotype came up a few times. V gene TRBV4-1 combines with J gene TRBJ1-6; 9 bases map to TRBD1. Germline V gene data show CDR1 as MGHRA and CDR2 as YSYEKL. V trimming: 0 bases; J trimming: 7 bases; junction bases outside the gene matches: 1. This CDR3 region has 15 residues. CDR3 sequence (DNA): TGCGCCAGCAGCCAAGAGGGACAGGGAAATTCACCCCTCCACTTT. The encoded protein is CASSQEGQGNSPLHF.

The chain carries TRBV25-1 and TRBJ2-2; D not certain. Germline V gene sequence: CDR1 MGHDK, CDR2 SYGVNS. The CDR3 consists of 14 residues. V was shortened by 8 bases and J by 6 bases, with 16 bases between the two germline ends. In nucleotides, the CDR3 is TGTGCCAGCTCGACCCGGGTCGCGCCCGGGGAGCTGTTTTTT. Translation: CASSTRVAPGELFF.

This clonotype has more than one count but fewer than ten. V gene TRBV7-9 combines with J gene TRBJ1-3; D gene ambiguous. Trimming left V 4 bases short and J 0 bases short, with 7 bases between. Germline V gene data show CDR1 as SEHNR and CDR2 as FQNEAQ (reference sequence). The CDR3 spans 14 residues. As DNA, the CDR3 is TGTGCCAGCAGCTCCAGGAGCTCTGGAAACACCATATATTTT. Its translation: CASSSRSSGNTIYF.

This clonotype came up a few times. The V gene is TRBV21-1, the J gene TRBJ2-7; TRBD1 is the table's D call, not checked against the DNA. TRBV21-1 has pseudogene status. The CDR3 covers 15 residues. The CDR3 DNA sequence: TGTGCCAGCAGCGCGGAGGAGGAGGGGGCAAACGAGCAGTACTTC. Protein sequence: CASSAEEEGANEQYF.

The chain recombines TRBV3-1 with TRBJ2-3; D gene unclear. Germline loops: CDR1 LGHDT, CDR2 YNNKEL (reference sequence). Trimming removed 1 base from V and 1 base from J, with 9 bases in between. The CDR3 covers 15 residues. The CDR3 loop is CASSQGRIRTDTQYF. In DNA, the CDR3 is TGTGCCAGCAGCCAAGGGCGGATACGCACAGATACGCAGTATTTT.

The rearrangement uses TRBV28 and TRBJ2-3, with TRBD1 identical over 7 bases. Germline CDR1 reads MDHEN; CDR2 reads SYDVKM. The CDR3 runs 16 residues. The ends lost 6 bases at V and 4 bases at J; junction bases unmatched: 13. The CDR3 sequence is CASRYQDRESPDTQYF. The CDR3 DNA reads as TGTGCCAGCAGGTACCAAGACAGGGAAAGTCCAGATACGCAGTATTTT.

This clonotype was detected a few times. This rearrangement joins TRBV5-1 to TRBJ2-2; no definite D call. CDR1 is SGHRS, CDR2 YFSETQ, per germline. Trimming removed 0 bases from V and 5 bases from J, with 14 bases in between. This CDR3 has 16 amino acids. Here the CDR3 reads CASSLGVSSHTGELFF. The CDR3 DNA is TGCGCCAGCAGCTTGGGGGTTAGCAGCCATACCGGGGAGCTGTTTTTT.

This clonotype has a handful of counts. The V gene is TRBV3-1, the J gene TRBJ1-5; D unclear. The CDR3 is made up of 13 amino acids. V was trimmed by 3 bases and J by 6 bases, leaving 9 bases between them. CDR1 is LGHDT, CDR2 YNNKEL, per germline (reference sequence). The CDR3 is CASSHGRGQPQHF. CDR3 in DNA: TGTGCCAGCAGCCACGGTCGAGGTCAGCCCCAGCATTTT.

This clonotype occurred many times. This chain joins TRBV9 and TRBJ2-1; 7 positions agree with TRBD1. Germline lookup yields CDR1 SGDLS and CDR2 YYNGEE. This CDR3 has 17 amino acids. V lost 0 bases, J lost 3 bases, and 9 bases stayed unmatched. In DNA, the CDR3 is TGTGCCAGCAGCGTAGCTCAAAGCAGGGGGTACTACAATGAGCAGTTCTTC. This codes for CASSVAQSRGYYNEQFF.

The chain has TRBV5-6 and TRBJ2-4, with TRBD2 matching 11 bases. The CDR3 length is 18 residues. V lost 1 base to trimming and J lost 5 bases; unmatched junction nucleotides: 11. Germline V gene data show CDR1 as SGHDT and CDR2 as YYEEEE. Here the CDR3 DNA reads TGTGCCAGCAGCTTGTCGGTAGCGGGAGGGGTCGGCCAAAACATTCAGTACTTC. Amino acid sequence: CASSLSVAGGVGQNIQYF.

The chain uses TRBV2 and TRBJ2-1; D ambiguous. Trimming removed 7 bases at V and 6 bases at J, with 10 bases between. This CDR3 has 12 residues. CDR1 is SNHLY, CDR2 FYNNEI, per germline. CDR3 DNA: TGTGCCAGCAATCAGGTGGCCAATGAGCAGTTCTTC. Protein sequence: CASNQVANEQFF.

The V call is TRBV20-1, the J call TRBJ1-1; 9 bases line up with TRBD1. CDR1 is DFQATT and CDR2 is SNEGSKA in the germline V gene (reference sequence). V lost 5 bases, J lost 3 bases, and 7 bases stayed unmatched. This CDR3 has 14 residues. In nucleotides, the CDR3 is TGCAGTGCTCAGCGACAGGGGGAATACACTGAAGCTTTCTTT. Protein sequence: CSAQRQGEYTEAFF.

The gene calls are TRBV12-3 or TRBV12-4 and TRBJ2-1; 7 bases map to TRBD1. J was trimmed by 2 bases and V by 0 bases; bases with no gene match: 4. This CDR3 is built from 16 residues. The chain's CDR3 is CASSLASTGTYNEQFF. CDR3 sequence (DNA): TGTGCCAGCAGTTTAGCGTCGACAGGGACCTACAATGAGCAGTTCTTC.

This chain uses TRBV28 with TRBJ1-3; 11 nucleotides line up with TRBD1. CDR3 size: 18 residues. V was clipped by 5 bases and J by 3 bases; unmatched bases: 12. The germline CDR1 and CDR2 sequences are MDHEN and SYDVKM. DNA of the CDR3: TGTGCCAGCAGTCCTGGACAGGGGGCCAGTCTTCGTGGAAACACCATATATTTT. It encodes CASSPGQGASLRGNTIYF.

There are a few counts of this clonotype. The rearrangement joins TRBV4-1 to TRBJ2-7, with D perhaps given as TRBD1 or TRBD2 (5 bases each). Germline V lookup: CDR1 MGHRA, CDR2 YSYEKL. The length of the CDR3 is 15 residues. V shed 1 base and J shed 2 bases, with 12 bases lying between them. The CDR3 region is CASSQVTQGAYEQYF. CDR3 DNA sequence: TGCGCCAGCAGCCAAGTAACGCAGGGAGCCTACGAGCAGTACTTC.

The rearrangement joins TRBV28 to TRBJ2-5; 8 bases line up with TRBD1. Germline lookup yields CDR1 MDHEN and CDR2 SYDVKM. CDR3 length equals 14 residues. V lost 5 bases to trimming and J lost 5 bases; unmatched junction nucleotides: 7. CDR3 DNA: TGTGCCAGCAGTCCTCGGACAGGGACGGAGACCCAGTACTTC. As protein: CASSPRTGTETQYF.

Here the CDR3 reads CSARDLGGSYNEQFF. The DNA of the CDR3 is TGCAGTGCTAGAGACTTAGGGGGCTCCTACAATGAGCAGTTCTTC. The gene calls are TRBV20-1 and TRBJ2-1; TRBD1 is a possible D gene (6 bases). Trimming pared 0 bases from V and 0 bases from J, leaving 9 bases between. The CDR3 totals 15 residues. Germline-derived CDR1 and CDR2 are DFQATT and SNEGSKA (reference sequence).